Each of the 9 T cell receptor beta chains below was sequenced from the same sample in a study of shared clonotypes between healthy human individuals (dated by TCRdb to between 2020 and 2021). Receptor amplification or capture employed the immunoSEQ multiplex PCR assay. This immuneACCESS table, as held by TCRdb, lists in-frame sequences with V and J called but not all clones. Of the missing ones, under half trace to an unresolved V gene in checked studies; the others have no known cause. This sample is represented by 180,000 or so clones; approximately 92% of them were singletons. The top ten hold 0.065% to 0.07% of the sample. Source material: naive CD4+ T cells sorted from blood. This sample's cell subset or site label indicates: CD45RA+ positively selected. Source of these receptors: a woman aged 25 to 45 in good health.

This sequence joins TRBV19 and TRBJ1-5; no clear D gene. The CDR3 consists of 13 residues. V was trimmed by 11 bases and J by 6 bases, leaving 17 bases between them. Germline assignment: CDR1 LNHDA and CDR2 SQIVND (reference sequence). The CDR3 is CASRKGPGQPQHF. For the CDR3, the DNA is TGTGCCTCTAGGAAAGGGCCGGGTCAGCCCCAGCATTTT. The variable domain in full, with the rest retrieved from reference TRBV19 and TRBJ1-5, is DGGITQSPKYLFRKEGQNVTLSCEQNLNHDAMYWYRQDPGQGLRLIYYSQIVNDFQKGDIAEGYSVSREKKESFPLTVTSAQKNPTAFYLCASRKGPGQPQHFGDGTRLSIL.

V gene TRBV7-2 combines with J gene TRBJ1-1; the D is unclear. Germline values: CDR1 SGHTA, CDR2 FQGNSA. The V and J ends lost 1 base and 0 bases respectively, with 9 bases between them. The CDR3 has 15 residues. DNA for the CDR3: TGTGCCAGCAGCTTAGGTGGCATCCTGAACACTGAAGCTTTCTTT. It codes for CASSLGGILNTEAFF.

This chain joins TRBV28 and TRBJ2-7, with 7 positions matching TRBD1. The CDR3 extends over 15 amino acids. V trimming: 6 bases; J trimming: 0 bases; junction bases outside the gene matches: 8. Germline V gene lookup returns CDR1 MDHEN and CDR2 SYDVKM. The CDR3 reads CASSRGTASSYEQYF. The CDR3 DNA reads as TGTGCCAGCAGCCGAGGGACAGCGAGCTCCTACGAGCAGTACTTC.

This clone occurred once. This rearrangement joins TRBV5-1 to TRBJ1-3; D ambiguous. V was shortened by 0 bases and J by 3 bases, with 7 bases between the two germline ends. CDR1 SGHRS and CDR2 YFSETQ come from the germline V gene. The CDR3 has 14 residues. CDR3: CASSLVGNGNTIYF. As DNA, the CDR3 is TGCGCCAGCAGCTTGGTTGGGAATGGAAACACCATATATTTT.

J is TRBJ1-4 and V is TRBV21-1; TRBD1 is the table's D call, not checked against the DNA. TRBV21-1 is a pseudogene. The CDR3 totals 18 residues. CDR3 loop: CASSKDGRGIATNEKLFF. The CDR3 bases are TGTGCCAGCAGCAAAGACGGCAGGGGGATTGCAACTAATGAAAAACTGTTTTTT.

The chain couples TRBV6-1 to TRBJ2-6; no reliable D call. Germline V gives CDR1 MNHNS, CDR2 SASEGT. Trimming took 4 bases from V and 0 from J, leaving 7 bases between them. The CDR3 contains 15 residues. As DNA, the CDR3 is TGTGCCAGCAGTGGTGAGGTCTCTGGGGCCAACGTCCTGACTTTC. Encoded protein: CASSGEVSGANVLTF.

This chain links TRBV4-2 with TRBJ2-4; 10 nucleotides match TRBD2. Looked up from germline, CDR1 is LGHNA and CDR2 is YNFKEQ. This CDR3 is built from 18 residues. Trimming at V came to 4 bases and at J to 8 bases, leaving 17 bases not matched to a gene. The CDR3 loop reads CASSPALASGRLTDIQYF. In nucleotides, the CDR3 is TGTGCCAGCAGCCCGGCGCTGGCTAGCGGGAGATTGACAGACATTCAGTACTTC.

This chain links TRBV19 with TRBJ1-4; TRBD1 might be the D (6 bases). Deletions cut 5 bases from V and 0 bases from J, with 10 bases between. The CDR3 covers 15 residues. Germline CDR1 is LNHDA and CDR2 is SQIVND (reference sequence). The CDR3 nucleotides read TGTGCCAGTAGTCCCCGGACAGCAACTAATGAAAAACTGTTTTTT. Protein product: CASSPRTATNEKLFF. Full variable domain (outside the CDR3, taken from reference TRBV19 and TRBJ1-4): DGGITQSPKYLFRKEGQNVTLSCEQNLNHDAMYWYRQDPGQGLRLIYYSQIVNDFQKGDIAEGYSVSREKKESFPLTVTSAQKNPTAFYLCASSPRTATNEKLFFGSGTQLSVL.

The rearrangement links TRBV6-6 to TRBJ2-3, with 7 bases matching TRBD2. CDR1 is MNHNY and CDR2 is SVGAGI in the germline V gene (reference sequence). V was clipped by 3 bases and J by 6 bases; unmatched bases: 9. The CDR3 is made up of 15 amino acids. CDR3 protein: CASSYGLAGDDTQYF. CDR3 coding DNA: TGTGCCAGCAGTTATGGGCTTGCGGGGGACGATACGCAGTATTTT.